These T cell receptor beta chains were read from a single sample in a study of cytomegalovirus exposure and HLA in healthy donors. Assay: immunoSEQ multiplex PCR; the TCRdb copy retains only in-frame clones and omits some. The table lists about 170,000 clones. Input material: PBMCs. The receptors derive from a woman aged 18-35 years in good health and CMV-seropositive. Both conserved end residues are part of each CDR3. The D gene is left open where the match is weak.

cdr3_aa cdr3_nt j_call d_call v_call
CASPTGGRNTEAFF TGTGCCAGCCCGACAGGGGGCCGGAACACTGAAGCTTTCTTT TRBJ1-1 - TRBV21-1
CASSTRQGIGYDYTF TGCGCCAGCAGCACACGACAGGGGATAGGATATGACTACACCTTC TRBJ1-2 TRBD1 TRBV4-1
CATSSSEGLAGENEQFF TGTGCCACCAGCAGTTCGGAGGGGCTAGCGGGAGAGAATGAGCAGTTCTTC TRBJ2-1 TRBD2 TRBV15
CASSPSHSGFSYEQYF TGTGCCAGCAGCCCAAGCCATAGCGGTTTCTCCTACGAGCAGTACTTC TRBJ2-7 - TRBV9
CASSPPGANEKLFF TGTGCCAGCAGCCCCCCTGGGGCGAATGAAAAACTGTTTTTT TRBJ1-4 - TRBV11-2
CASSPGLQETQYF TGTGCCAGCTCACCGGGACTTCAAGAGACCCAGTACTTC TRBJ2-5 - TRBV18
CASSPVGGRQYF TGTGCCAGCAGCCCAGTTGGCGGGAGGCAGTATTTT TRBJ2-3 TRBD2 TRBV7-2
CASSIIAGGNNEQFF TGTGCCAGTAGTATTATAGCGGGGGGTAACAATGAGCAGTTCTTC TRBJ2-1 TRBD2 TRBV19
CASSISSGTDTQYF TGTGCCAGTAGTATCTCTAGTGGCACAGATACGCAGTATTTT TRBJ2-3 - TRBV19
CASSFASNTEAFF TGTGCCAGCAGCTTCGCGAGCAACACTGAAGCTTTCTTT TRBJ1-1 - TRBV11-1
CASSSTTGGFQPQHF TGTGCCAGCAGCTCAACAACAGGGGGCTTTCAGCCCCAGCATTTT TRBJ1-5 TRBD1 TRBV7-9
CASSQVATGRGDSPLHF TGCGCCAGCAGCCAAGTAGCTACAGGACGCGGAGATTCACCCCTCCACTTT TRBJ1-6 - TRBV4-3
CATGGSGLAYEQYF TGTGCCACCGGTGGGTCGGGGTTGGCCTACGAGCAGTACTTC TRBJ2-7 - TRBV15
CASSVDRDQPQHF TGTGCCAGCAGCGTGGACAGGGACCAGCCCCAGCATTTT TRBJ1-5 TRBD1 TRBV7-2
CASSERGDTQYF TGCGCCAGCAGTGAACGGGGAGATACGCAGTATTTT TRBJ2-3 - TRBV6-1
CASRGSGRTFTDTQYF TGTGCCAGCAGAGGAAGCGGGAGGACCTTCACAGATACGCAGTATTTT TRBJ2-3 TRBD2 TRBV2
CASSLPETGPNNYGYTF TGTGCCAGCAGTCTCCCGGAGACAGGGCCGAATAACTATGGCTACACCTTC TRBJ1-2 TRBD1 TRBV2
CAWGGQPNTEAFF TGTGCCTGGGGGGGACAGCCGAACACTGAAGCTTTCTTT TRBJ1-1 TRBD1 TRBV30
CASSFVALTAAPGYTF TGTGCCAGCAGCTTTGTCGCCCTGACAGCAGCTCCTGGCTACACCTTC TRBJ1-2 - TRBV7-9
CASSQAGGYNEQFF TGTGCCAGCAGCCAAGCGGGAGGGTACAATGAGCAGTTCTTC TRBJ2-1 TRBD2 TRBV6-5
CASSYRRGTSYNSPLHF TGTGCCAGCAGTTATCGGAGGGGCACGTCCTATAATTCACCCCTCCACTTT TRBJ1-6 - TRBV27
CASSWGAENEQYF TGTGCCAGCAGCTGGGGCGCTGAGAACGAGCAGTACTTC TRBJ2-7 - TRBV5-4
CASSRDRAGTQYF TGTGCCAGCAGTCGGGACAGGGCGGGGACCCAGTACTTC TRBJ2-5 TRBD1 TRBV6-6
CASQEGAYQPQHF TGTGCCAGCCAAGAGGGGGCTTATCAGCCCCAGCATTTT TRBJ1-5 TRBD1 TRBV25-1
CASSAGQGTSSGNTIYF TGTGCCAGCAGCGCCGGACAGGGGACCAGCTCTGGAAACACCATATATTTT TRBJ1-3 TRBD1 TRBV5-4
CASSRLGGNTEAFF TGTGCCAGCAGCCGGCTTGGCGGGAACACTGAAGCTTTCTTT TRBJ1-1 - TRBV6-5
CASRLDSSNTEAFF TGCGCCAGCAGGTTGGACTCCTCGAACACTGAAGCTTTCTTT TRBJ1-1 - TRBV5-1
CASSVGLAGVYEQYF TGTGCCAGCAGTGTGGGACTAGCTGGGGTCTACGAGCAGTACTTC TRBJ2-7 TRBD2 TRBV2
CASSYFGQGGLYEQYF TGTGCCAGCAGTTATTTCGGACAGGGAGGATTGTACGAGCAGTACTTC TRBJ2-7 TRBD1 TRBV6-6
CATAPRAGDIYNEQFF TGTGCCACCGCTCCAAGAGCGGGAGATATCTACAATGAGCAGTTCTTC TRBJ2-1 TRBD2 TRBV19
CAWRLGDSGANVLTF TGTGCCTGGAGACTGGGAGACTCTGGGGCCAACGTCCTGACTTTC TRBJ2-6 - TRBV30
CASRHRGAGGQETQYF TGTGCCAGCAGGCACCGGGGGGCGGGGGGACAAGAGACCCAGTACTTC TRBJ2-5 TRBD2 TRBV5-6
CASSYGPYTDQPQHF TGTGCCAGCAGTTACGGGCCTTACACTGATCAGCCCCAGCATTTT TRBJ1-5 - TRBV6-6
CASRTSGSYEQYF TGCGCCAGCAGGACTAGCGGGTCCTACGAGCAGTACTTC TRBJ2-7 TRBD2 TRBV10-2
CASRLSGGNTGELFF TGTGCCAGCAGGCTTAGCGGGGGGAACACCGGGGAGCTGTTTTTT TRBJ2-2 TRBD2 TRBV27
CASSPSSGANVLTF TGTGCCAGCTCTCCGAGCTCTGGGGCCAACGTCCTGACTTTC TRBJ2-6 - TRBV18
CASSSPSALVDTQYF TGTGCCAGCAGCTCCCCTTCCGCGTTAGTAGATACGCAGTATTTT TRBJ2-3 - TRBV7-9
CASSLGGNYGYTF TGCGCCAGCAGCTTGGGCGGGAACTATGGCTACACCTTC TRBJ1-2 - TRBV10-1
CASSSDRGPYEQYF TGCGCCAGCAGCTCGGACAGGGGCCCCTACGAGCAGTACTTC TRBJ2-7 TRBD1 TRBV5-1
CASSSRLGGGEAFF TGCGCCAGCAGCTCAAGGCTCGGGGGTGGTGAAGCTTTCTTT TRBJ1-1 - TRBV5-1
CAWTRFGRGMDGYTF TGTGCCTGGACCCGATTCGGCAGGGGGATGGATGGCTACACCTTC TRBJ1-2 TRBD1 TRBV30
CASRRVWNRDYEQYF TGTGCCAGCCGAAGGGTCTGGAACAGGGACTACGAGCAGTACTTC TRBJ2-7 - TRBV11-2
CASSPPSQGSNEQFF TGTGCCAGCTCACCACCCAGTCAGGGAAGCAATGAGCAGTTCTTC TRBJ2-1 - TRBV18
CASSGTGKNQPQHF TGTGCCAGCAGCGGGACAGGGAAGAATCAGCCCCAGCATTTT TRBJ1-5 TRBD1 TRBV2
CASSFTLQGNGNTIYF TGCGCCAGCAGCTTTACTTTACAGGGGAATGGAAACACCATATATTTT TRBJ1-3 TRBD1 TRBV5-1
CASSLRTGSNQPQHF TGTGCCAGCAGCTTAAGGACAGGGAGTAATCAGCCCCAGCATTTT TRBJ1-5 TRBD1 TRBV7-2
CASSPRTANTEAFF TGTGCCAGCAGCCCGCGGACAGCGAACACTGAAGCTTTCTTT TRBJ1-1 - TRBV11-2
CASSQGELTNEQFF TGTGCCAGCAGCCAAGGGGAGTTAACTAATGAGCAGTTCTTC TRBJ2-1 - TRBV4-2
CAISETRGGYTF TGTGCCATCAGTGAGACCAGGGGGGGCTACACCTTC TRBJ1-2 TRBD1 TRBV10-3
CASSSSGSVTDTQYF TGCGCCAGCAGCTCTAGCGGGAGTGTCACAGATACGCAGTATTTT TRBJ2-3 TRBD2 TRBV5-1
CASTGTAYGYTF TGTGCCAGTACAGGCACAGCTTATGGCTACACCTTC TRBJ1-2 - TRBV19
CASSHSGEQFF TGTGCCAGCAGTCATAGTGGTGAGCAGTTCTTC TRBJ2-1 - TRBV6-5
CSVGTGQGEQYF TGCAGCGTTGGGACAGGGCAGGGCGAGCAGTACTTC TRBJ2-7 TRBD1 TRBV29-1